The next 27 T cell receptor beta chains were all read from a single sample in a study of T cells in Graves' hyperthyroidism and ophthalmopathy. Amplification targeted TCR beta CDR3 regions from RNA transcripts. The HTBI primer set was used in a first-round RT-PCR of the TCR CDR3. Each CDR3 protein gets one entry after TCRdb re-called the multiplex PCR reads with MiXCR. Of around 800,000 distinct CDR3 sequences detected, 38% appear once; the ten largest clones hold roughly 8.3%. The sample taken for sequencing was blood. The source of these receptors is a man aged 18 to 35 with Graves' hyperthyroidism.

The V call is TRBV2, the J call TRBJ2-7; 8 nucleotides align to TRBD1. After removal of 5 bases from V and 2 bases from J, the junction contained 11 bases not matched to a gene. The CDR3 totals 16 residues. CDR1 SNHLY and CDR2 FYNNEI come from the germline V gene. The CDR3 loop is CASSYTRQGWPYEQYF. CDR3 DNA: TGTGCCAGCAGTTACACCCGACAGGGGTGGCCCTACGAGCAGTACTTC. Full variable domain (outside the CDR3, taken from reference TRBV2 and TRBJ2-7): EPEVTQTPSHQVTQMGQEVILRCVPISNHLYFYWYRQILGQKVEFLVSFYNNEISEKSEIFDDQFSVERPDGSNFTLKIRSTKLEDSAMYFCASSYTRQGWPYEQYFGPGTRLTVT.

This clonotype was recorded at least ten times. V gene TRBV7-9 combines with J gene TRBJ1-5; the D is unclear. Germline V gene sequence: CDR1 SEHNR, CDR2 FQNEAQ (reference sequence). Trimming took off 0 bases at V and 5 bases at J, with 8 bases between the two ends. CDR3 length equals 14 residues. The CDR3: CASSLAQDDQPQHF. In DNA, the CDR3 is TGTGCCAGCAGCTTAGCCCAGGACGATCAGCCCCAGCATTTT.

V usage is TRBV6-5 and J usage is TRBJ2-2; TRBD1 agrees at 7 bases. The trim removed 7 bases at V and 2 bases at J, leaving 4 bases unmatched. This CDR3 is 14 amino acids long. Germline assignment: CDR1 MNHEY and CDR2 SVGAGI. The CDR3 reads CASNDRVNTGELFF. The CDR3 nucleotides read TGTGCCAGCAACGACAGGGTAAACACCGGGGAGCTGTTTTTT.

This clonotype was counted ten times or more. The V call is TRBV29-1, the J call TRBJ2-6; 7 bases are a match to TRBD1. Losses at the gene ends were 3 bases for V and 0 bases for J; bases not matched to a gene: 8. CDR1 and CDR2 from the germline V gene are SQVTM and ANQGSEA. The CDR3 runs 17 residues. The CDR3 sequence is CSVEIWSGGSGANVLTF. As DNA, the CDR3 is TGCAGCGTTGAGATTTGGTCAGGGGGCTCTGGGGCCAACGTCCTGACTTTC.

The DNA of the CDR3 is TGCGCCAGCAGCTTGGCTGCACCCACGGTCGGCGCCTACGAGCAGTACTTC. Protein sequence: CASSLAAPTVGAYEQYF. V is TRBV5-1 and J is TRBJ2-7; D is undetermined. Germline-derived CDR1 and CDR2 are SGHRS and YFSETQ. Trimming took off 0 bases at V and 2 bases at J, with 18 bases between the two ends. This CDR3 region has 17 residues. The entire variable domain, with the rest obtained from reference TRBV5-1 and TRBJ2-7, is as follows: KAGVTQTPRYLIKTRGQQVTLSCSPISGHRSVSWYQQTPGQGLQFLFEYFSETQRNKGNFPGRFSGRQFSNSRSEMNVSTLELGDSALYLCASSLAAPTVGAYEQYFGPGTRLTVT.

V usage is TRBV20-1 and J usage is TRBJ2-2; 7 bases map to TRBD2. V was clipped by 1 base and J by 1 base; unmatched bases: 9. Germline values: CDR1 DFQATT, CDR2 SNEGSKA (reference sequence). The CDR3 runs 17 residues. CDR3 sequence: CSARGWSSGWNTGELFF. CDR3 bases: TGCAGTGCTAGAGGGTGGAGTAGCGGGTGGAACACCGGGGAGCTGTTTTTT.

V is TRBV7-2 and J is TRBJ2-3; D call uncertain. Trimming cost V 4 bases and J 4 bases, with 6 bases left between them. The CDR3 is made up of 12 amino acids. Germline values: CDR1 SGHTA, CDR2 FQGNSA. In DNA form, the CDR3 reads TGTGCCAGCAGCTCTAGGTCAGATACGCAGTATTTT. This codes for CASSSRSDTQYF.

This clonotype has more than one count but fewer than ten. The gene calls are TRBV19 and TRBJ2-7; the D is unclear. CDR3 size: 15 residues. Looked up from germline, CDR1 is LNHDA and CDR2 is SQIVND (reference sequence). The V and J ends lost 0 bases and 5 bases respectively, with 14 bases between them. The CDR3 region is CASSIDFGTTDEQYF. The CDR3 DNA reads as TGTGCCAGTAGTATAGACTTCGGAACCACCGACGAGCAGTACTTC.

This clonotype was seen a handful of times. The chain links TRBV2 to TRBJ2-5, with TRBD2 identical over 10 bases. Germline CDR1 reads SNHLY; CDR2 reads FYNNEI. The CDR3 is made up of 17 amino acids. The J segment lost 2 bases and the V segment lost 3 bases, leaving 9 bases of the junction unmatched. CDR3 DNA: TGTGCCAGCAGTGACGGTAGCGGGAGGCCAGATCAAGAGACCCAGTACTTC. Amino acids: CASSDGSGRPDQETQYF.

The chain recombines TRBV7-9 with TRBJ2-2; D could derive from TRBD1 or TRBD2 (5 bases each). Germline values: CDR1 SEHNR, CDR2 FQNEAQ (reference sequence). Trimming left V 1 base short and J 3 bases short, with 15 bases between. The CDR3 totals 17 residues. The CDR3 protein is CASSLDSLGVHTGELFF. In DNA form, the CDR3 reads TGTGCCAGCAGCTTAGATTCACTGGGGGTCCACACCGGGGAGCTGTTTTTT.

This clonotype was detected a few times. This chain uses TRBV5-5 with TRBJ1-2; D perhaps matches TRBD1 (5 bases). Looked up from germline, CDR1 is SGHKS and CDR2 is YYEKEE (reference sequence). V lost 4 bases and J lost 2, with 15 bases in between. The CDR3 is 15 amino acids. This CDR3 reads CASSLAGQGNYGYTF. DNA for the CDR3: TGTGCCAGCAGCCTTGCAGGGCAGGGCAACTATGGCTACACCTTC. The variable domain in full, with the rest retrieved from reference TRBV5-5 and TRBJ1-2, is DAGVTQSPTHLIKTRGQQVTLRCSPISGHKSVSWYQQVLGQGPQFIFQYYEKEERGRGNFPDRFSARQFPNYSSELNVNALLLGDSALYLCASSLAGQGNYGYTFGSGTRLTVV.

The table lists this clonotype with many counts. This sequence joins TRBV25-1 and TRBJ1-1; tentative D call: TRBD1 (5 bases). CDR1 MGHDK and CDR2 SYGVNS come from the germline V gene. V was trimmed by 5 bases and J by 6 bases, leaving 16 bases between them. There are 14 residues in the CDR3. CDR3 bases: TGTGCCAGCAGTTCCCTCGGGGGAGCGGCTGAAGCTTTCTTT. Translated: CASSSLGGAAEAFF. Supplemented by reference TRBV25-1 and TRBJ1-1, the full variable domain reads EADIYQTPRYLVIGTGKKITLECSQTMGHDKMYWYQQDPGMELHLIHYSYGVNSTEKGDLSSESTVSRIRTEHFPLTLESARPSHTSQYLCASSSLGGAAEAFFGQGTRLTVV.

Points on this clonotype: A read error may account for a junction end that differs from germline. The chain's CDR3 is CASSDSVGGGASNEQFF. CDR3 bases: TGTGCCAGCAGTGATAGCGTCGGCGGGGGGGCATCCAATGAGCAGTTCTTC. The V gene is TRBV24-1, the J gene TRBJ2-1; 9 bases map to TRBD2. This CDR3 has 17 amino acids. Germline V gene lookup returns CDR1 KGHDR and CDR2 SFDVKD.

The V call is TRBV20-1, the J call TRBJ2-7; TRBD1 aligns across 9 bases. Germline V gene sequence: CDR1 DFQATT, CDR2 SNEGSKA (reference sequence). There are 15 residues in the CDR3. V gave up 3 bases and J gave up 0 bases; unmatched junction bases: 6. CDR3 residues: CSARVTGQGSYEQYF. CDR3 bases: TGCAGTGCTAGGGTGACGGGACAGGGCTCCTACGAGCAGTACTTC.

This clonotype was seen a few times. The chain is built from TRBV20-1 and TRBJ1-4; a weak D match, TRBD1 (6 bases). Trimming shortened V by 5 bases and J by 4 bases, and 11 bases separated the two germline ends. CDR3 length equals 13 residues. The V gene's germline CDR1 is DFQATT and CDR2 SNEGSKA (reference sequence). DNA of the CDR3: TGCAGTGCTGCGGGGGACATTAATGAAAAACTGTTTTTT. As protein: CSAAGDINEKLFF.

On this clonotype itself: Given a much more abundant clone one base away, this may be a read error. In DNA form, the CDR3 reads TGTGCCAGCAGCTCCCCCTCGGGGAATGCGCGGGAGCAGTACTTC. Protein sequence: CASSSPSGNAREQYF. This chain connects TRBV7-2 to TRBJ2-7, with D possibly being TRBD2 (5 bases). Trimming stripped 4 bases from V and 7 bases from J, with 20 bases between. Per germline, CDR1 SGHTA and CDR2 FQGNSA. The CDR3 extends over 15 amino acids.

The gene calls are TRBV9 and TRBJ1-3; D gene uncertain. The V gene lost 4 bases and the J gene lost 0 bases, with 11 bases spanning the gap. The germline V gene encodes CDR1 SGDLS and CDR2 YYNGEE. This CDR3 comprises 15 residues. CDR3 DNA: TGTGCCAGCAGCCACGACCTAAGCTCTGGAAACACCATATATTTT. The encoded protein is CASSHDLSSGNTIYF.

With regard to this clonotype: Given a much more abundant clone one base away, this may be a read error. The rearrangement uses TRBV19 and TRBJ1-5; the D gene is possibly TRBD1 (5 bases). Trimming left V 4 bases short and J 6 bases short, with 13 bases between. The CDR3 has 14 amino acids. Germline CDR1 is LNHDA and CDR2 is SQIVND (reference sequence). The CDR3 DNA follows: TGTGCCAGTAGTAGGGGGAACCTCACTCAGCCCCAGCATTTT. Protein: CASSRGNLTQPQHF.

The chain carries TRBV11-2 and TRBJ1-2; TRBD1 might be the D (5 bases). V lost 3 bases and J lost 6, with 11 bases in between. Germline V lookup: CDR1 SGHAT, CDR2 FQNNGV. CDR3 size: 13 residues. The CDR3 loop reads CASSFWGSDGYTF. CDR3 nucleotide sequence: TGTGCCAGCAGCTTTTGGGGGTCCGATGGCTACACCTTC.

The sample holds many counts of this clonotype. The chain is built from TRBV2 and TRBJ1-1; the D gene is possibly TRBD1 (6 bases). V lost 8 bases to trimming and J lost 10 bases, with 14 bases between them. This CDR3 has 11 amino acids. Per germline, CDR1 SNHLY and CDR2 FYNNEI. The CDR3 sequence: CASLDGRGAFF. The DNA for the CDR3 is TGTGCCAGCTTAGACGGCAGGGGAGCTTTCTTT.

In its sample, this clonotype was seen many times. The V call is TRBV2, the J call TRBJ2-7, with D possibly being TRBD1 (6 bases). The germline V gene has CDR1 SNHLY and CDR2 FYNNEI. The CDR3 loop spans 11 amino acids. The V gene lost 7 bases and the J gene lost 7 bases, with 11 bases spanning the gap. The CDR3 sequence: CASTPGDEQYF. The CDR3 DNA follows: TGTGCCAGCACCCCAGGGGATGAGCAGTACTTC.

In this sample, this clonotype turned up many times. The J gene is TRBJ2-7, the V gene TRBV20-1; D is undetermined. Germline CDR1 DFQATT, CDR2 SNEGSKA (reference sequence). Between the trimmed V and J ends, which lost 6 bases and 2 bases, there was a span of 11 bases. This CDR3 has 12 residues. The CDR3 loop is CSARRDAYEQYF. The CDR3 region has the DNA TGCAGTGCCCGTCGCGATGCCTACGAGCAGTACTTC.

This clonotype was seen ten or more times. CDR3 bases: TGTGCCAGCACCCCGACTAGCGGGGAGCTGTTTTTT. Encoded protein: CASTPTSGELFF. The J gene is TRBJ2-2, the V gene TRBV7-6; possibly TRBD2 for D (6 bases). Trimming removed 7 bases at V and 7 bases at J, with 10 bases between. CDR3 length: 12 amino acids. The germline V gene encodes CDR1 SGHVS and CDR2 FNYEAQ.

The chain recombines TRBV29-1 with TRBJ2-5, with TRBD1 matching over 7 bases. Germline CDR1 SQVTM, CDR2 ANQGSEA. The CDR3 is made up of 14 amino acids. With 1 base clipped from V and 0 bases from J, the junction kept 2 bases outside the gene matches. The CDR3 bases are TGCAGCGTTGAAGTGACAGGGCACCAAGAGACCCAGTACTTC. Residues: CSVEVTGHQETQYF.

On this clonotype itself: The junction shows a germline mismatch at one end, possibly a read error. The chain carries TRBV7-9 and TRBJ2-5, with 9 bases fitting TRBD1. Germline CDR1 SEHNR, CDR2 FQNEAQ (reference sequence). The length of the CDR3 is 16 residues. The CDR3: CASSPSSQGAEETQYF. The CDR3 DNA reads TGCGCCAGCAGCCCTTCATCACAGGGGGCCGAGGAGACCCAGTACTTC.

The chain links TRBV9 to TRBJ1-3; D is unclear. Trimming pared 6 bases from V and 9 bases from J, leaving 13 bases between. Germline CDR1 reads SGDLS; CDR2 reads YYNGEE. The CDR3 is made up of 12 amino acids. CDR3 protein: CASTPREGTIYF. CDR3 DNA sequence: TGTGCCAGCACCCCCCGGGAGGGCACCATATATTTT.

The chain recombines TRBV7-9 with TRBJ1-1, with D unclear. CDR3 length: 18 residues. Germline CDR1 SEHNR, CDR2 FQNEAQ (reference sequence). The V gene lost 2 bases and the J gene lost 1 base, with 20 bases spanning the gap. CDR3 in DNA: TGTGCCAGCAGCTTACCTCAGACACACTCCCCAGAGAACACTGAAGCTTTCTTT. Translated: CASSLPQTHSPENTEAFF.